A selection of T cell receptor beta chains follows, all from one sample in a study of cytomegalovirus exposure and HLA in healthy donors. Measured with immunoSEQ multiplex PCR; TCRdb has only the in-frame clones, and not every one. Of some 180,000 clones in the sample, under 9.5% are singletons; the top ten hold approximately 1.5%. The sample comprised PBMCs. These receptors were obtained from a woman in her twenties or thirties in good health and CMV-seropositive. Both conserved end residues are part of each CDR3.

TRBV2,CASRATGSGNQPQHF
TRBV6-6,CASSYRNDRSEYGYTF
TRBV19,CASSGTLSRGSYEQYF
TRBV6-1,CASSDLRQNTEAFF
TRBV27,CASNPLGLAGPLTQYF
TRBV9,CASSVKLTGELFF
TRBV12-5,CASGLAGTVIYEQYF
TRBV7-9,CASSLAVGGETQYF
TRBV6-5,CASSPDRGEETQYF
TRBV27,CASSRGFLLSYEQYF
TRBV30,CAWSANLGQGKKLFF
TRBV5-4,CASSKDRSNQPQHF
TRBV10-3,CAISDRQVNFNYGYTF
TRBV7-9,CASSFSPSRDSNQPQHF
TRBV5-5,CASSLESFRDEQYF
TRBV5-4,CASSWEREVGDTQYF
TRBV10-1,CASSPRTLGARETQYF
TRBV10-3,CAIRKNVGAGETQYF
TRBV6-5,CASSYSTGVRDTQYF
TRBV7-2,CASSFGLAGGGAKNIQYF
TRBV10-3,CAISVGGTSGSTDTQYF
TRBV27,CASSFHRGRRGYTF
TRBV5-1,CASSSMTGSNQPQHF
TRBV29-1,CSVGKGIGNTIYF
TRBV5-6,CASSSTGASYEQYF
TRBV6-5,CASRTSGTYEQYF
TRBV25-1,CASSEETARGNEQFF
TRBV7-2,CASRYPGGEQFF
TRBV5-4,CASSLDRGGYNEQFF
TRBV14,CASSQVGWRVGEKLFF
TRBV15,CATSRPGQGAPEAFF
TRBV5-1,CASSLEPSGYNEQFF
TRBV7-9,CASSLQLAGVYNEQFF
TRBV29-1,CSVGTSGSTGELFF
TRBV21-1,CASSKQDLLANQPQHF
TRBV11-2,CASSPAAGTGETQYF
TRBV10-2,CASSESISGRGATGELFF
TRBV7-2,CASSLVPGQGQAEAFF
TRBV2,CASNPGGRGAPNEKLFF
TRBV6-5,CASSSSDITYEQYF
TRBV2,CASSSDTTNEKLFF
TRBV28,CASSGTGTGGLEKLFF
TRBV7-9,CASSSVLAPDNEQFF
TRBV7-9,CASSATENYGYTF
TRBV19,CASSSLLAGAPYEQYF
TRBV18,CASSPTSTKVYEQYF
TRBV4-1,CASSPLLAGNTDTQYF
TRBV2,CASRVQGASTDTQYF
TRBV7-2,CASSLAPGSSGYTF
TRBV5-1,CASSSGVSSGNTIYF
TRBV5-1,CASRVGEYYLVDTQYF